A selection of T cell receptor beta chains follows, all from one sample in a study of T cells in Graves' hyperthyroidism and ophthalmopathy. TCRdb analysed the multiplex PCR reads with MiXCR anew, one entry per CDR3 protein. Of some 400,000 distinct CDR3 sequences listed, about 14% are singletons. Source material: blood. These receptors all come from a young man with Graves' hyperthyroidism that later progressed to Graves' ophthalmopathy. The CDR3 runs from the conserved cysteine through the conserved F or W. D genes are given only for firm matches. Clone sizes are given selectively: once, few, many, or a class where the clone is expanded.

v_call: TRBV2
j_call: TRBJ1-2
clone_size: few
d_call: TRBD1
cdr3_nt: TGTGCCAGCAGTGATCGGGGGACAGGCGGCTATGGCTACACCTTC
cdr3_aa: CASSDRGTGGYGYTF

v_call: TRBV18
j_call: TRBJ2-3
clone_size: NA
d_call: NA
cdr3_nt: TGTGCCAGCTCACCACCACTAGTGGGTGATACGCAGTATTTT
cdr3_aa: CASSPPLVGDTQYF

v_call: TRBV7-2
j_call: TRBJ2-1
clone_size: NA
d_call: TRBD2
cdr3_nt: TGTGCCAGCAGCTCGCCCCTAGCGGGGGGCCACGATGAGCAGTTCTTC
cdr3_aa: CASSSPLAGGHDEQFF

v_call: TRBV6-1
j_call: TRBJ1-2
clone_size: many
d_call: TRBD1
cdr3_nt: TGTGCCAGCAGTGCCTACAGGGGTCTGGGCTACACCTTC
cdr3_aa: CASSAYRGLGYTF

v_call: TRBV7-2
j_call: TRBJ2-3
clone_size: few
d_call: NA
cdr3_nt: TGTGCCAGCAGCTTCCGGCCCTATCCGGATACGCAGTATTTT
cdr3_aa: CASSFRPYPDTQYF

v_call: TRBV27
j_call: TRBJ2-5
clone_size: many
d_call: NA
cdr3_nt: TGTGCCAGCAGTTTATCGTGGCGGGGGCGAGAGACCCAGTACTTC
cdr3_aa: CASSLSWRGRETQYF

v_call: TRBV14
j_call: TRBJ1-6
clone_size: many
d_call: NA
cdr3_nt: TGTGCCAGCAGCCAAGATCCCGGGTCGAATTCACCCCTCCACTTT
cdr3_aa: CASSQDPGSNSPLHF

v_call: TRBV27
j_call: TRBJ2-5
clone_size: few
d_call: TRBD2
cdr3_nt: TGTGCCAGCAGTTTTGGGGGGGGTGGGGGCCAAGAGACCCAGTACTTC
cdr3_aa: CASSFGGGGGQETQYF

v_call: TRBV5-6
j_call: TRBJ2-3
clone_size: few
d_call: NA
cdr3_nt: TGTGCCAGCAGCCCGAGGGGATGGGGAACAGATACGCAGTATTTT
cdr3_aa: CASSPRGWGTDTQYF

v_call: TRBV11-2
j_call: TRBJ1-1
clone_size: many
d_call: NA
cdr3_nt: TGTGCCAGCAGCTTAGGTGGGACACAAGACACTGAAGCTTTCTTT
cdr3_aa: CASSLGGTQDTEAFF

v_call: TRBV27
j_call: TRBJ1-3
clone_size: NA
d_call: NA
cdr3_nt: TGTGCCAGCAGCCTATACACCCTTGGCGGTGGAAACACCATATATTTT
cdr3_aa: CASSLYTLGGGNTIYF

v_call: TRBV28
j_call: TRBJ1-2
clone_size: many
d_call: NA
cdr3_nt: TGTGCCAGCAGTACAGCCAATCGCGCATGGTATGGCTACACCTTC
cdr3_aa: CASSTANRAWYGYTF

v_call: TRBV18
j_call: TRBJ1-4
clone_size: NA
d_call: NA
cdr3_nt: TGTGCCAGCTCACGGACAGCGGGTAATGAAAAACTGTTTTTT
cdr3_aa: CASSRTAGNEKLFF

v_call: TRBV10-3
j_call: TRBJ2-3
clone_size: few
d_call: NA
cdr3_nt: TGTGCCATCAGGGCCGGCTCGCGGGGCACAGATACGCAGTATTTT
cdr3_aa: CAIRAGSRGTDTQYF

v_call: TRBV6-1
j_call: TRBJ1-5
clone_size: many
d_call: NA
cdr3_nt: TGTGCCAGCAGGTACCGGGACACGGAAGCCTATAGCAATCAGCCCCAGCATTTT
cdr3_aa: CASRYRDTEAYSNQPQHF

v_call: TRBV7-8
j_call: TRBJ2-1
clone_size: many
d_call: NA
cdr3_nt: TGTGCCAGCAGCCACGAGGTCGGGGGCAATGAGCAGTTCTTC
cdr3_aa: CASSHEVGGNEQFF

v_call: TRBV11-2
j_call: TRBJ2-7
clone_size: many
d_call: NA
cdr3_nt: TGTGCCAGCAGCTTAAATGGCCCAGCCTACGAGCAGTACTTC
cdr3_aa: CASSLNGPAYEQYF